This T cell receptor (beta chain) was recorded in a study of response to subunit inactivated influenza vaccine. V dropped 2 bases and J dropped 3 bases, with 13 bases sitting between them. CDR3 length equals 15 residues. The germline gives CDR1 SGHVS, CDR2 FQNEAQ. This clonotype was observed at least ten times. Its antigen is unknown. Study-wide results and limits: Authors suggested each seasonal flu vaccination may recruit only limited numbers of new T cells.

TCRdb itself ran the RT-PCR reads through MiXCR, one entry per CDR3 protein. The sample lists more than 450,000 distinct CDR3 sequences; roughly 12% were seen once. Sequences were derived from PBMCs from blood, sampled on the day of vaccination. The sequence derives from a man aged 50-59 years who received an inactivated influenza vaccine. The chain is built from TRBV7-8 and TRBJ2-5; D remains unclear. DNA of the CDR3: TGTGCCAGCAGCTTATTTTTGGCAGAAAAAGAGACCCAGTACTTC. Encoded protein: CASSLFLAEKETQYF. The full variable domain, rest sourced from reference TRBV7-8 and TRBJ2-5, is GAGVSQSPRYKVAKRGQDVALRCDPISGHVSLFWYQQALGQGPEFLTYFQNEAQLDKSGLPSDRFFAERPEGSVSTLKIQRTQQEDSAVYLCASSLFLAEKETQYFGPGTRLLVL.